This T cell receptor beta chain was captured in a study of blood T cell repertoires in COVID-19 (dated by TCRdb to between 2020 and 2021). A note on the overall study: Samples covering the acute and convalescent phases of COVID-19 were provided by collaborators in the United States, Italy and Spain. The repertoires were released in a freely available public database meant as a resource for research on the immune response to SARS-CoV-2. The samples were drawn from the first 160 participants of the ongoing ImmuneRACE study and from some 1,300 subjects provided by 6 global collaborators. The prospective study material was composed of cDNA or gDNA derived from T cells, B-cell-depleted T cells, or PBMCs. Nearly every sample came with metadata listing a de-identified subject ID, COVID-19 status, age in years and sex. Where HLA class I and class II types were available, the types were taken from metadata supplied by the sample provider, not from assay-based typing. The dataset comprised deeply sampled blood TCRbeta repertoires from subjects exposed to, actively infected with, or recovered from COVID-19. General conclusions and limits of the study: How much clinical and demographic metadata was included differed by source and by participant, and the metadata was provided uncurated.

The immunoSEQ Assay, a bias-controlled multiplex PCR, was used to amplify TCRbeta CDR3 regions from genomic DNA. The paper's data handling went like this. Nucleated cell counts per sample were estimated from amplification of reference gene primers within the assay. To quantify the absolute abundance of each unique TCRbeta CDR3 rearrangement, sequence reads were collapsed and filtered. For each sample, productive Simpson clonality was calculated as the square root of Simpson's diversity index over productive rearrangements. TCRdb took this table from immuneACCESS and kept in-frame rearrangements with V and J called. Such tables lack part of the clones; where checked against another copy, unresolved V genes explain under half of the gap, and the rest is unexplained. The V and J calls and clone size come from that table; D and trimming were worked out from the DNA. The table for this sample lists 75,000 or so clones; 84% of them were counted only once. The ten largest clones take up about 3.8% of the sample.

On this clone: The target of this receptor is not known. No per-base quality is available; no much larger clone lies one base away.

The collaborating institutions used their own protocols to collect whole blood in K2EDTA tubes. For TCRbeta analysis, collaborator samples were shipped as frozen whole blood, as isolated PBMCs, or as DNA extracted from either sample type. Taken from the germline V gene, the CDR1 and CDR2 loops are MNHEY and SVGAGI. Reading from cysteine to phenylalanine, the CDR3 counts 15 amino acids. Of the read, only the CDR3 DNA is kept; its 45 bases are in frame from base 1. At the junction V is shortened by 6 bases and J by 6 bases, with 20 bases in between. The specimen was peripheral blood. This TCR was sampled from a man in his forties or fifties with acute or convalescent COVID-19. The chain joins TRBV6-5 to TRBJ1-1; the best D guess is TRBD1, with 5 bases matching. The CDR3 loop reads CASRLRGERIAEAFF. The bases read TGTGCCAGCAGACTCCGGGGGGAAAGGATCGCTGAAGCTTTCTTT.